What follows describes a single T cell receptor (beta chain). This receptor's antigen is unknown. No much larger clone exists at a distance of one base, and base qualities are not known. This entry is derived from a study of CXCR4 blockade with PD-1 therapy in pancreatic cancer (dated by TCRdb to between 2018 and 2021). With regard to the full study: The study combined multiplex immunohistochemistry and TCRbeta immunosequencing of resected pancreatic ductal adenocarcinoma with ex vivo slice culture testing PD-1 and CXCR4 blockade. Two geographically distinct regions were TCR-sequenced from each of roughly six tumors to assess intratumoral heterogeneity. What the authors observed across the whole study: Amino acid clone frequency correlated strongly with the number of distinct nucleotide rearrangements encoding it, suggesting convergent selection by common tumor antigens. Because only TCRbeta chains were sequenced, true antigen-specificity overlap of convergent dominant clones was left unconfirmed pending paired alpha-beta single-cell sequencing. Tumors had clonal expansion, with a mean productive clonality of around 0.15 compared with about 0.05 in healthy blood, yet clonality showed no correlation with survival.

The CDR1 and CDR2 encoded by the germline V gene are SQVTM and ANQGSEA. The CDR3 numbers 12 residues from cysteine through phenylalanine. Only CDR3 DNA remains: 36 bases, in frame from the first base. V loses 4 bases of germline sequence and J loses 2 bases, and the interval between the two ends is 7 bases. Extracted DNA was used for immunosequencing of TCRbeta CDR3 regions with the immunoSEQ Assay at Adaptive Biotechnologies. In the source study's methods: To measure the absolute abundance of each unique TCRbeta CDR3, the sequences were collapsed and filtered. Clonality, calculated using only productive in-frame rearrangements, was defined as 1 minus Pielou's evenness. Regional overlap tracked the top 100 nucleotide rearrangements across paired samples, with Morisita index comparing paired versus unrelated samples. Convergence of nucleotide rearrangements onto identical amino acid sequences was assessed with the immunoSEQ Rearrangement Details tool. The clones in this table, taken by TCRdb from immuneACCESS, are in-frame only. Not every clone is retained; where verified, under half of the shortfall comes from an unresolved V gene, and the cause of the rest is unknown. V and J calls and clone size are given by that table; D and trimming were obtained from the DNA. This sample is represented by over 2,500 clones; roughly 40% of them were singletons. The ten biggest clones cover under 20% of the sample.

The archived tumor blocks came from patients who had not received neoadjuvant therapy before resection. The preserved-tissue arm of the study used 30 to 35 surgical resection samples from about 25 previously untreated pancreatic ductal adenocarcinoma patients. DNA for the resection arm was extracted from ten 5-micron curls of FFPE tumor cut next to the multiplex immunohistochemistry slide. Source material: tumor tissue. This chain joins TRBV29-1 to TRBJ2-3, with the D segment identity uncertain. The source of this sequence is a human donor with pancreatic ductal adenocarcinoma. The sequence in DNA is TGCAGCGTTGCAAGGATCACAGATACGCAGTATTTT. The encoded protein is CSVARITDTQYF.